A single sample is the source of the 21 T cell receptor beta chains below, sequenced in a study of blood T cells in healthy people across ages. Sample-barcoded 5' priming and a J-beta primer mix drove a second PCR of about 7 to 12 cycles. TCRdb used MiXCR to reprocess the 5' RACE reads, holding one entry per CDR3 protein. The sample lists around 1.1 million distinct CDR3 sequences, under 40% occurring once. What was sequenced was blood. The receptors stem from a man aged 18-30 years in good health.

This clonotype has a handful of counts. This chain uses TRBV6-6 with TRBJ2-3, with a possible D match to TRBD1 (5 bases). Trimming removed 8 bases from V and 3 bases from J, with 15 bases in between. The CDR3 is 14 amino acids. The germline V gene has CDR1 MNHNY and CDR2 SVGAGI (reference sequence). In DNA, the CDR3 is TGTGCCAGCGACGCAGGGTCTAGAACAGATACGCAGTATTTT. Protein: CASDAGSRTDTQYF.

In this sample, this clonotype turned up a few times. The chain joins TRBV7-2 to TRBJ1-6; D gene uncertain. V gave up 10 bases and J gave up 3 bases, with 19 bases separating them. The germline gives CDR1 SGHTA, CDR2 FQGNSA. The CDR3 has 16 amino acids. CDR3 loop: CATSPFPGGYNSPLHF. The CDR3 DNA sequence: TGTGCCACGTCCCCCTTCCCCGGCGGCTATAATTCACCCCTCCACTTT. Full variable domain (outside the CDR3, taken from reference TRBV7-2 and TRBJ1-6): GAGVSQSPSNKVTEKGKDVELRCDPISGHTALYWYRQSLGQGLEFLIYFQGNSAPDKSGLPSDRFSAERTGGSVSTLTIQRTQQEDSAVYLCATSPFPGGYNSPLHFGNGTRLTVT.

CDR3 sequence: CASSFGRGANEKLFF. CDR3 in DNA: TGTGCCAGCAGTTTTGGGCGTGGTGCTAATGAAAAACTGTTTTTT. J is TRBJ1-4 and V is TRBV12-3 or TRBV12-4, with no clear D. V shed 3 bases and J shed 3 bases, with 11 bases lying between them. The length of the CDR3 is 15 residues.

This clonotype was seen a handful of times. The chain joins TRBV5-1 to TRBJ1-1; D is possibly TRBD1 (6 bases). Per the germline V gene, CDR1 is SGHRS and CDR2 is YFSETQ. This CDR3 contains 15 residues. V lost 0 bases to trimming and J lost 7 bases, with 16 bases between them. CDR3 sequence: CASSLAPGVGSEAFF. CDR3 coding DNA: TGCGCCAGCAGCTTGGCCCCAGGGGTTGGTAGTGAAGCTTTCTTT.

The chain has TRBV4-3 and TRBJ2-1; 9 bases align to TRBD2. The germline CDR1 and CDR2 sequences are LGHNA and YSLEER. The CDR3 has 15 residues. The V segment lost 4 bases and the J segment 4 bases; nucleotides outside the gene matches: 5. The CDR3 nucleotides are TGCGCCAGCAGCCGCGGGGGGGCCGCTTACAATGAGCAGTTCTTC. This sequence encodes CASSRGGAAYNEQFF.

Ten or more counts support this clonotype. The chain is built from TRBV4-1 and TRBJ1-1, with TRBD1 matching over 10 bases. Germline V gives CDR1 MGHRA, CDR2 YSYEKL. The CDR3 is 15 residues long. The V segment lost 1 base and the J segment 5 bases; nucleotides outside the gene matches: 4. Written as DNA, the CDR3 is TGCGCCAGCAGCCAAGGGACAGGGGGGGGAACTGAAGCTTTCTTT. Translating gives CASSQGTGGGTEAFF.

The chain recombines TRBV29-1 with TRBJ1-4, with unresolved D. This CDR3 contains 11 residues. V lost 7 bases and J lost 6, with 9 bases in between. Germline V CDR1 and CDR2: SQVTM, ANQGSEA. The CDR3 is CSGGVDEKLFF. For the CDR3, the DNA is TGCAGCGGTGGGGTTGATGAAAAACTGTTTTTT.

As regards this clonotype: At one end the junction does not follow the germline gene, possibly because of a read error. The rearrangement links TRBV7-9 to TRBJ2-5, with D unresolved. The J call may be mistaken, given a closer DNA end match to TRBJ2-7. The CDR3 has 14 amino acids. Germline loops: CDR1 SEHNR, CDR2 FQNEAQ (reference sequence). The CDR3 spells CASTLHGGDGEQYF. The CDR3, as DNA: TGTGCCAGCACCTTACATGGTGGGGATGGCGAGCAGTACTTC.

This clonotype has at least ten counts. V and J are TRBV13 and TRBJ2-1; weak D call: TRBD1 (6 bases). Between the trimmed V and J ends, which lost 4 bases and 9 bases, there was a span of 22 bases. The germline gives CDR1 PRHDT, CDR2 FYEKMQ (reference sequence). This CDR3 region has 16 residues. This CDR3 reads CASSSTALNRAAEQFF. The CDR3 DNA sequence: TGTGCCAGCAGCTCTACCGCTTTGAACAGGGCGGCTGAGCAGTTCTTC.

This clonotype was counted only a few times. V gene TRBV6-2 or TRBV6-3 combines with J gene TRBJ1-2, with 7 nucleotides matching TRBD1. Germline CDR1 reads MNHEY; CDR2 reads SVGEGT. Losses at the gene ends were 5 bases for V and 0 bases for J; bases not matched to a gene: 6. The CDR3 consists of 15 residues. The CDR3 DNA reads as TGTGCCAGCAGTCGTCCCGGGACAGCTAACTATGGCTACACCTTC. This gives the protein CASSRPGTANYGYTF.

This CDR3 reads CASSFREGGQETQYF. The CDR3 region has the DNA TGTGCCAGCAGTTTTCGAGAAGGGGGGCAAGAGACCCAGTACTTC. The chain uses TRBV12-3 or TRBV12-4 and TRBJ2-5; TRBD1 or TRBD2 may be the D gene (6 bases each). The CDR3 is 15 residues long. Trimming stripped 3 bases from V and 2 bases from J, with 13 bases between.

The chain carries TRBV6-1 and TRBJ2-3; 12 bases agree with TRBD2. The CDR3 spans 15 residues. Trimming removed 5 bases from V and 7 bases from J; junction bases left unmatched: 7. CDR1 and CDR2 (germline): MNHNS, SASEGT. The CDR3 region is CASSLWTSGANTQYF. CDR3 nucleotide sequence: TGTGCCAGCAGTCTCTGGACTAGCGGGGCAAATACGCAGTATTTT.

DNA of the CDR3: TGTGCCAGCAACAGGGGGCTTAGCAATCAGCCCCAGCATTTT. It encodes CASNRGLSNQPQHF. The V call is TRBV2, the J call TRBJ1-5, with 9 positions matching TRBD1. This CDR3 has 14 amino acids. Germline values: CDR1 SNHLY, CDR2 FYNNEI. The trim removed 7 bases at V and 0 bases at J, leaving 1 base unmatched.

The J gene is TRBJ1-1, the V gene TRBV30; D gene ambiguous. The CDR3 sequence is 14 residues long. CDR1 GTSNPN and CDR2 SVGIG come from the germline V gene (reference sequence). V was trimmed by 4 bases and J by 2 bases, leaving 14 bases between them. CDR3 in amino acids: CAWKVTRTNTEAFF. CDR3 DNA: TGTGCCTGGAAAGTGACGAGGACCAACACTGAAGCTTTCTTT.

The V and J genes are TRBV12-3 or TRBV12-4 and TRBJ1-2; no firm D call. V gave up 5 bases and J gave up 3 bases, with 7 bases separating them. This CDR3 has 12 residues. CDR3 region: CASSPRDYGYTF. The CDR3 nucleotides are TGTGCCAGCAGTCCCCGGGACTATGGCTACACCTTC.

This chain uses TRBV28 with TRBJ2-6; 9 nucleotides match TRBD1. Germline V gives CDR1 MDHEN, CDR2 SYDVKM. The CDR3 covers 17 residues. The J segment lost 4 bases and the V segment lost 6 bases, leaving 10 bases of the junction unmatched. In nucleotides, the CDR3 is TGTGCCAGCAGGGCCGGGACAGGGAATCCCGGGGCCAACGTCCTGACTTTC. This sequence encodes CASRAGTGNPGANVLTF.

The J gene is TRBJ2-7, the V gene TRBV12-5; TRBD2 is a possible D gene (5 bases). CDR3 length equals 15 residues. The V gene lost 0 bases and the J gene lost 7 bases, with 16 bases spanning the gap. Germline CDR1 reads LGHNT; CDR2 reads FRNRAP. The CDR3 here is CASGLVGWGDNEQYF. The CDR3 DNA sequence: TGTGCTAGTGGTTTGGTCGGTTGGGGAGACAATGAGCAGTACTTC.

The genes are TRBV27 and TRBJ2-3; D perhaps matches TRBD1 (7 bases). Germline values: CDR1 MNHEY, CDR2 SMNVEV (reference sequence). This CDR3 comprises 15 residues. With 2 bases removed from V and 5 bases from J, the gap between germline ends came to 14 bases. The CDR3 DNA follows: TGTGCCAGCAGTTTACAGGGGGGTCCGGGAGATACGCAGTATTTT. Translation gives CASSLQGGPGDTQYF.

Regarding this clonotype: An end of the junction does not agree with germline; a read error may underlie this. The genes are TRBV5-5 and TRBJ2-1, with D perhaps matching TRBD1 (5 bases). CDR1 and CDR2 (germline): SGHKS, YYEKEE (reference sequence). The CDR3 has 17 amino acids. The CDR3: CASSLGQPNAFYNEKFF. The CDR3 DNA is TGTGCCAGCAGCTTGGGACAGCCAAACGCCTTCTACAATGAGAAGTTCTTC.

The V call is TRBV10-3, the J call TRBJ2-1; D gene ambiguous. V was trimmed by 3 bases and J by 8 bases, leaving 14 bases between them. The CDR3 sequence is 14 residues long. Germline loops: CDR1 ENHRY, CDR2 SYGVKD. The CDR3 DNA reads as TGTGCCATCAGTGACTCGGGTCGAGGCGATGAGCAGTTCTTC. Its protein is CAISDSGRGDEQFF.

This clonotype was counted between two and nine times. The chain's CDR3 is CSAPGVSEQFF. The DNA of the CDR3 is TGCAGTGCTCCTGGGGTGAGTGAGCAGTTCTTC. This rearrangement joins TRBV20-1 to TRBJ2-1; D not resolved. Germline lookup yields CDR1 DFQATT and CDR2 SNEGSKA (reference sequence). The CDR3 has 11 amino acids. Trimming cost V 5 bases and J 9 bases, with 11 bases left between them.